This TCR beta chain derives from a study of control samples from healthy donors and cancer patients. The germline V gene has CDR1 MGHRA and CDR2 YSYEKL. V was pared by 2 bases and J by 0 bases, with 11 bases between. This CDR3 has 16 amino acids. The data were produced by immunoSEQ multiplex PCR, yet TCRdb's version contains in-frame clones alone and is incomplete. The repertoire holds about 44,000 clones, with approximately 70% as singletons. The receptor comes from a male donor with melanoma. The chain carries TRBV4-1 and TRBJ1-3, with D possibly being TRBD1 (6 bases). The material sequenced was formalin-fixed, paraffin-embedded tissue. The CDR3 reads CASSQLTGNSGNTIYF. CDR3 nucleotides: TGCGCCAGCAGCCAACTAACAGGGAACTCTGGAAACACCATATATTTT.